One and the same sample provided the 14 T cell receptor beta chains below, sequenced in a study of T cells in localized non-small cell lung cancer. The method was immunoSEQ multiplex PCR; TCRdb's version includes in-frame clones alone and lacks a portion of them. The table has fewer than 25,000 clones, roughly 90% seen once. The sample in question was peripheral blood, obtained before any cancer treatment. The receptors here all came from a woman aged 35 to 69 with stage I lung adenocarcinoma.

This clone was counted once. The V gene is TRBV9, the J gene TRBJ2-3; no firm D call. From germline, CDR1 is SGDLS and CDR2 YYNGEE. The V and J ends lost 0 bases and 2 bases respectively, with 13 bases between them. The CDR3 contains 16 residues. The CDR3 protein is CASSVEQFVDTDTQYF. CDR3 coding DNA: TGTGCCAGCAGCGTAGAACAATTTGTCGACACAGATACGCAGTATTTT.

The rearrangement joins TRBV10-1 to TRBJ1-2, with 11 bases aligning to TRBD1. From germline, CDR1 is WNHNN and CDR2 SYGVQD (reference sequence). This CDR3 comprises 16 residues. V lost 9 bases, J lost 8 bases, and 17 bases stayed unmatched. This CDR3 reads CASGQGAPHGQEGYTF. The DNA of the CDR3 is TGCGCCAGTGGACAGGGGGCGCCCCATGGCCAGGAAGGCTACACCTTC.

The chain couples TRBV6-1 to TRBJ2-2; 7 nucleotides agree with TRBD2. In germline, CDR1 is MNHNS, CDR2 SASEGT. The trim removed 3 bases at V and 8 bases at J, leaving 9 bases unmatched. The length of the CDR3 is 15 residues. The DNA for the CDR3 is TGTGCCAGCAGTGAGCCGGGACTAACGGGGGGGGAGCTGTTTTTT. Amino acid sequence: CASSEPGLTGGELFF.

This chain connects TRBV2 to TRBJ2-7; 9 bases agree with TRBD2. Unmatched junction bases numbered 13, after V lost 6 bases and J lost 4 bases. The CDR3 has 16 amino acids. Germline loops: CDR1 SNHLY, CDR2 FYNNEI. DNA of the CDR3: TGTGCCAGCAGCCTCGGAGGTAGCGGGGGCGCATACGAGCAGTACTTC. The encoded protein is CASSLGGSGGAYEQYF.

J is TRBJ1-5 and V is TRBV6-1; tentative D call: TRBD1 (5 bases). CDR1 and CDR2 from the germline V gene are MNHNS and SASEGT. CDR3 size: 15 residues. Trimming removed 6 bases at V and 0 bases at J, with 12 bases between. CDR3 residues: CASRQWGDSNQPQHF. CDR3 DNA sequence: TGTGCCAGCAGGCAATGGGGGGATAGCAATCAGCCCCAGCATTTT.

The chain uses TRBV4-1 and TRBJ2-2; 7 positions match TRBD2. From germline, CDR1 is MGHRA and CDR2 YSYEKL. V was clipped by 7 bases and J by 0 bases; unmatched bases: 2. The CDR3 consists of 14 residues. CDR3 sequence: CASKAGTNTGELFF. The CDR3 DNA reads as TGCGCCAGCAAAGCGGGAACGAACACCGGGGAGCTGTTTTTT.

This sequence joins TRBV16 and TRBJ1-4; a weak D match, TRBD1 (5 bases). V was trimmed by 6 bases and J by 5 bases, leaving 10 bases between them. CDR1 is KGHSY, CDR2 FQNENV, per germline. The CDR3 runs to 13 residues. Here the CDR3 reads CASRQTENEKLFF. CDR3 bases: TGTGCCAGCAGACAGACAGAGAATGAAAAACTGTTTTTT.

The CDR3 DNA is TGTGCCAGCAGCTTCGGGGCCTACGAGCAGTACTTC. It translates to CASSFGAYEQYF. V gene TRBV7-2 combines with J gene TRBJ2-7, with D perhaps matching TRBD2 (5 bases). CDR1 is SGHTA, CDR2 FQGNSA, per germline. With 3 bases removed from V and 2 bases from J, the gap between germline ends came to 5 bases. CDR3 size: 12 residues.

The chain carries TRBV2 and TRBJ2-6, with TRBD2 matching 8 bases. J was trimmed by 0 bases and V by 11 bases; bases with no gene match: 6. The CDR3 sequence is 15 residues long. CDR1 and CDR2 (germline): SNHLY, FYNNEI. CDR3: CAPGGNSSGANVLTF. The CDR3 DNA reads TGTGCCCCGGGAGGGAATTCCTCTGGGGCCAACGTCCTGACTTTC.

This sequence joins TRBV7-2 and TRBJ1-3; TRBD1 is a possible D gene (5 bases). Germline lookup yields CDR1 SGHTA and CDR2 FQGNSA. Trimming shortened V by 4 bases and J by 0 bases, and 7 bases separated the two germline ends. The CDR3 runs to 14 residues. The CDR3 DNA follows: TGTGCCAGCAGCTACCAGGGCTCTGGAAACACCATATATTTT. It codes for CASSYQGSGNTIYF.

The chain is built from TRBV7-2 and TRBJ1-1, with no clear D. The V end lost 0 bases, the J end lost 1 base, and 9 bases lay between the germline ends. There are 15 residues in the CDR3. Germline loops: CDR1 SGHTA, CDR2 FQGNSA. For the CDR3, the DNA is TGTGCCAGCAGCTTAGCGCCAGGCGGGAACACTGAAGCTTTCTTT. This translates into CASSLAPGGNTEAFF.

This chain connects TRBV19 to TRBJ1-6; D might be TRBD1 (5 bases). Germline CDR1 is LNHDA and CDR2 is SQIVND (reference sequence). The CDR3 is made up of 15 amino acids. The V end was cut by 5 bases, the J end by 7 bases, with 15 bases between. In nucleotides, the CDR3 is TGTGCCAGTAGTCTCTCTGGGACTGGAAATTCACCCCTCCACTTT. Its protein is CASSLSGTGNSPLHF.

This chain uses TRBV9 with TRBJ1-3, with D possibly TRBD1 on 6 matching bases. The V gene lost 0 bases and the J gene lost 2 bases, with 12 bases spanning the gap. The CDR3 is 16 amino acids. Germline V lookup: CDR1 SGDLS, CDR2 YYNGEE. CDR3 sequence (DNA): TGTGCCAGCAGCGTAGATCTTGCAGGGGCTGGAAACACCATATATTTT. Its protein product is CASSVDLAGAGNTIYF.

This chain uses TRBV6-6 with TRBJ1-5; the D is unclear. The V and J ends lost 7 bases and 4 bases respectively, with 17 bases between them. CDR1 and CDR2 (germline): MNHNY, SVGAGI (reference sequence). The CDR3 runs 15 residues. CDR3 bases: TGTGCCAGCAAGGGCGCTGAAGGAGGTAATCAGCCCCAGCATTTT. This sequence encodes CASKGAEGGNQPQHF.